This T cell receptor (beta chain) is from a study of blood T cell repertoires in COVID-19. Study background: The samples span acute and convalescent COVID-19 from the United States, Italy and Spain. The cDNA or gDNA used as material had been derived from T cells, B-cell-depleted T cells, or PBMCs.

Per the authors' pipeline: Researchers report that nucleated cell counts were estimated from reference gene primer amplification. TCRdb keeps only in-frame clones here, not all; method: immunoSEQ multiplex PCR. That table is the source of V, J and clone size, and D and trimming were worked out from the DNA. The table has 180,000 or so clones, around 85% seen once; the top ten hold approximately 8.9%. The ends lost 1 base at V and 6 bases at J; junction bases unmatched: 3. The CDR3 is 16 amino acids. Germline V gene lookup returns CDR1 MNHEY and CDR2 SMNVEV (reference sequence). The sequenced sample was peripheral blood. The sequence came from a woman aged 55-75 years with acute or convalescent COVID-19. The rearrangement uses TRBV27 and TRBJ2-1; TRBD2 matches 13 bases. The CDR3 reads CASSLYGTSGANEQFF. CDR3 nucleotides: TGTGCCAGCAGTTTATATGGGACTAGCGGGGCCAATGAGCAGTTCTTC.